Detailed here is one T cell receptor (beta chain). The antigen is unknown. The sample originates from a study of Ad26.COV2.S vaccination and SARS-CoV-2 variants. Study in general: Administration of Ad26.COV2.S was intramuscular, either once or twice 56 days apart. General observations from the study: There was a possibility that the TCR breadth and depth analyses underestimated total T cell responses.

Documented treatment: some 20 received Ad26.COV2.S at low or high dose, single or two shots; roughly five received placebo; per-sample allocation not given. Specimen acquisition occurred on day 63 following the initial vaccine or placebo injection. Aged 18-55 years, donor was enrolled in Boston in about 2020. An Ad26 vector carrying the Wuhan-strain SARS-CoV-2 spike served as the vaccine. Profiling relied on immunoSEQ multiplex PCR, and the TCRdb table lists in-frame clones only, not all of them. Of 450,000 to 550,000 clones detected, approximately 90% appear once; the ten largest clones hold 1.7%. The material sequenced was peripheral blood, taken in a trial of Ad26.COV2.S vaccine versus placebo. The source is a person aged 18-65 years who received the Ad26.COV2.S COVID-19 vaccine or a placebo.

This chain's CDR3 is CASSLGTNNEQFF. The DNA for the CDR3 is TGTGCCAGCAGCTTGGGGACCAACAATGAGCAGTTCTTC. This sequence joins TRBV7-9 and TRBJ2-1; D possibly matches TRBD1 or TRBD2 (5 bases each). V was pared by 3 bases and J by 5 bases, with 8 bases between. Germline assignment: CDR1 SEHNR and CDR2 FQNEAQ (reference sequence). CDR3 size: 13 residues.